Presented here are 27 T cell receptor beta chains from one specimen sequenced in a study of blood T cells in healthy people across ages. The use of a sample-barcoded 5' primer and a J-beta primer mix characterized a second PCR of roughly 6 to 11 cycles. TCRdb called the 5' RACE reads again in MiXCR, with one record for every CDR3 protein. In the table there are 1.5 million to 2 million distinct CDR3 sequences, 28% of which are singletons. The sequenced material came from blood. The receptor source for this set is a woman in her twenties or thirties in good health.

This clonotype was picked up a small number of times. The chain couples TRBV6-5 to TRBJ2-7; TRBD2 matches at 9 bases. Per germline, CDR1 MNHEY and CDR2 SVGAGI. The CDR3 loop spans 14 amino acids. V was clipped by 6 bases and J by 3 bases; unmatched bases: 6. DNA of the CDR3: TGTGCCAGCAGGGAGACTAGCGGAATCTACGAGCAGTACTTC. Residues: CASRETSGIYEQYF.

This clonotype has a handful of counts. This chain's CDR3 is CASGPWGSGGSNQPQHF. CDR3 nucleotides: TGTGCCAGCGGTCCCTGGGGTTCCGGGGGGAGCAATCAGCCCCAGCATTTT. The V call is TRBV12-3 or TRBV12-4, the J call TRBJ1-5, with a possible D match to TRBD1 (5 bases). Deletions cut 8 bases from V and 1 base from J, with 21 bases between. The CDR3 is 17 residues long.

The J gene is TRBJ2-1, the V gene TRBV11-2; no definite D call. The CDR3 runs to 14 residues. Trimming removed 7 bases from V and 2 bases from J, with 12 bases in between. CDR1 SGHAT and CDR2 FQNNGV come from the germline V gene. CDR3 amino acids: CASTQRLAYNEQFF. CDR3 nucleotides: TGTGCCAGCACCCAGAGGCTGGCCTACAATGAGCAGTTCTTC.

The V gene is TRBV11-2, the J gene TRBJ2-1; D tentatively fits TRBD1 or TRBD2 (5 bases each). V lost 7 bases and J lost 15, with 19 bases in between. Germline V lookup: CDR1 SGHAT, CDR2 FQNNGV. The CDR3 contains 12 residues. The CDR3 spells CASIAGTHVGFF. CDR3 coding DNA: TGTGCCAGCATTGCCGGGACCCACGTCGGGTTCTTC.

Turning to this clonotype: A much larger clone differs from this one at a single base, so this may be a read error. This sequence joins TRBV7-9 and TRBJ2-7; TRBD1 or TRBD2 may be the D gene (6 bases each). V was cut by 6 bases and J by 1 base, with 16 bases left in between. CDR1 and CDR2 (germline): SEHNR, FQNEAQ (reference sequence). This CDR3 spans 15 amino acids. The CDR3 nucleotides read TGTGCCAGCAGGTTGGACGGGGGCTATTCCTACGAGCAGTACTTC. It is translated as CASRLDGGYSYEQYF.

Regarding this clonotype: Just one base apart from a much larger clone, this may be a read error. This chain uses TRBV29-1 with TRBJ2-6, with D possibly being TRBD1 (5 bases). This CDR3 is 15 amino acids long. Germline V gene lookup returns CDR1 SQVTM and CDR2 ANQGSEA. DNA of the CDR3: TGCAGCGTTGAAGAAAACAGCTCTGGGGCCAACGTCCCGACTTTC. Amino acid sequence: CSVEENSSGANVPTF.

For this clonotype: A much larger clone lies one base from this, so it may be a read error. The V gene is TRBV6-1, the J gene TRBJ1-2; a possible D gene is TRBD1 (6 bases). V dropped 4 bases and J dropped 7 bases, with 16 bases sitting between them. Looked up from germline, CDR1 is MNHNS and CDR2 is SASEGT. This CDR3 spans 14 amino acids. CDR3 loop: CASSGQDSYCGYTF. The CDR3 DNA reads as TGTGCCAGCAGTGGACAGGACAGTTACTGTGGCTACACCTTC.

On this clonotype: An end of the junction differs from the germline gene, which may be a read error. The chain is built from TRBV5-1 and TRBJ1-4; unclear D gene. From germline, CDR1 is SGHRS and CDR2 YFSETQ. This CDR3 contains 15 residues. The CDR3 DNA is TGCGCCAGCAGCTTGGCGCTGGGGAGAGAGGAAAGACTGTTTTTT. Its protein is CASSLALGREERLFF.

The rearrangement uses TRBV20-1 and TRBJ2-7, with D tentatively TRBD1 (6 bases). The ends were cut back, 0 bases at V and 3 bases at J, with 21 bases in the middle. Looked up from germline, CDR1 is DFQATT and CDR2 is SNEGSKA (reference sequence). CDR3 length: 17 amino acids. The CDR3 loop is CSARDLGRTGNFYEQYF. The CDR3 coding sequence is TGCAGTGCTAGAGATTTAGGAAGAACAGGGAACTTCTACGAGCAGTACTTC.

This clonotype was picked up a small number of times. This chain uses TRBV20-1 with TRBJ2-3; the D gene is possibly TRBD1 (5 bases). V was trimmed by 6 bases and J by 4 bases, leaving 11 bases between them. Germline CDR1 is DFQATT and CDR2 is SNEGSKA (reference sequence). This CDR3 has 12 residues. The CDR3 loop is CSAGPVPDTQYF. In nucleotides, the CDR3 is TGCAGTGCGGGGCCGGTCCCAGATACGCAGTATTTT.

This clonotype was observed many times. This CDR3 reads CASGDSDEQYF. The CDR3 DNA follows: TGCGCCAGCGGGGACAGCGACGAGCAGTACTTC. The genes are TRBV5-1 and TRBJ2-7; TRBD1 agrees at 7 bases. Germline V gene sequence: CDR1 SGHRS, CDR2 YFSETQ. The CDR3 spans 11 residues. J lost 5 bases, V lost 7 bases, and 3 bases had no gene match.

With regard to this clonotype: Being one base from a much bigger clone, this may be a read error. The J gene is TRBJ2-7, the V gene TRBV9; D may correspond to TRBD1 or TRBD2 (6 bases each). The J call is doubtful: the DNA matches TRBJ2-5 better. Germline CDR1 SGDLS, CDR2 YYNGEE. The CDR3 extends over 14 amino acids. The CDR3 reads CASSEGGGEGTQYF. Written as DNA, the CDR3 is TGTGCCAGCAGCGAGGGGGGTGGTGAAGGGACCCAGTACTTC.

As to this clonotype: This may stem from a read error, because a much larger clone lies one nucleotide away. The chain employs TRBV20-1 and TRBJ2-7; a weak D match, TRBD2 (6 bases). Trimming removed 5 bases at V and 7 bases at J, with 21 bases between. The V gene's germline CDR1 is DFQATT and CDR2 SNEGSKA (reference sequence). The CDR3 length is 14 residues. CDR3 amino acids: CSAAGGRRYNEQYF. In nucleotides, the CDR3 is TGCAGTGCTGCTGGGGGGAGGAGGTACAATGAGCAGTACTTC.

CDR3 protein: CSAFPAPGDRDSYEQYF. DNA of the CDR3: TGCAGTGCTTTTCCCGCACCTGGGGACCGGGATTCCTACGAGCAGTACTTC. The rearrangement links TRBV20-1 to TRBJ2-7; the D gene could be TRBD1 or TRBD2 (5 bases each). The CDR3 loop spans 17 amino acids. The germline CDR1 and CDR2 sequences are DFQATT and SNEGSKA (reference sequence). V was pared by 5 bases and J by 1 base, with 24 bases between.

This clonotype was recorded a few times. This chain joins TRBV30 and TRBJ1-5; possible D gene TRBD1, 6 bases. This CDR3 has 12 residues. CDR1 is GTSNPN, CDR2 SVGIG, per germline (reference sequence). The germline V and J ends were trimmed by 0 bases and 7 bases, with 7 bases remaining between them. CDR3: CAWSVGGQPQHF. DNA for the CDR3: TGTGCCTGGAGTGTGGGGGGCCAGCCCCAGCATTTT.

The chain carries TRBV15 and TRBJ2-7; 11 nucleotides line up with TRBD1. The V segment lost 4 bases and the J segment 3 bases; nucleotides outside the gene matches: 5. Germline V CDR1 and CDR2: LNHNV, YYDKDF (reference sequence). The CDR3 sequence is 15 residues long. CDR3 DNA sequence: TGTGCCACCAGCATCGGACAGGGGGCGAACTACGAGCAGTACTTC. Its translation is CATSIGQGANYEQYF.

This clonotype has at least ten counts. The rearrangement uses TRBV29-1 and TRBJ2-4, with D possibly being TRBD2 (6 bases). Germline V CDR1 and CDR2: SQVTM, ANQGSEA. V was cut by 4 bases and J by 13 bases, with 26 bases left in between. The CDR3 runs to 15 residues. CDR3 protein: CSVGALGGVGHEQYF. The CDR3 DNA reads as TGCAGCGTTGGGGCTCTAGGAGGGGTGGGCCATGAGCAGTACTTC.

The chain couples TRBV7-2 to TRBJ2-2; 9 bases line up with TRBD1. Germline V lookup: CDR1 SGHTA, CDR2 FQGNSA. With 1 base clipped from V and 4 bases from J, the junction kept 4 bases outside the gene matches. The CDR3 runs 16 residues. The CDR3 nucleotides read TGTGCCAGCAGCTTAGGGACAGGGGTTACCACCGGGGAGCTGTTTTTT. Protein: CASSLGTGVTTGELFF.

This clonotype was observed many times. V usage is TRBV5-4 and J usage is TRBJ2-6; no clear D gene. In germline, CDR1 is SGHNT, CDR2 YYREEE (reference sequence). The length of the CDR3 is 16 residues. V gave up 5 bases and J gave up 0 bases, with 12 bases separating them. The CDR3 nucleotides read TGTGCCAGCAGGCGCCGTGGGGACTCTGGGGCCAACGTCCTGACTTTC. Translating it yields CASRRRGDSGANVLTF.

This clonotype was seen repeatedly, ten times or more. The chain has TRBV12-3 or TRBV12-4 and TRBJ2-5; D unresolved. The closer fit of TRBJ2-7 to the DNA end suggests the J call may be wrong. The CDR3 sequence is 13 residues long. The CDR3 DNA reads TGTGCCAGCAGTTTCGAGTCCAGTGGCGAGCAGTACTTC. Translated: CASSFESSGEQYF.

The V call is TRBV20-1, the J call TRBJ2-1; 7 nucleotides line up with TRBD2. In germline, CDR1 is DFQATT, CDR2 SNEGSKA (reference sequence). This CDR3 has 16 residues. Trimming took 3 bases from V and 0 from J; bases not matched to a gene: 8. The CDR3 loop reads CSARAARGSSYNEQFF. In nucleotides, the CDR3 is TGCAGTGCTAGGGCGGCGCGGGGGAGCTCCTACAATGAGCAGTTCTTC.

This CDR3 reads CASSQGLALAHEQFF. Written as DNA, the CDR3 is TGTGCCAGCAGCCAGGGGCTAGCCTTAGCGCATGAGCAGTTCTTC. The chain employs TRBV14 and TRBJ2-1; D tentatively fits TRBD1 or TRBD2 (5 bases each). Germline CDR1 and CDR2: SGHDN and FVKESK. The CDR3 length is 15 residues. The V and J ends lost 3 bases and 8 bases respectively, with 17 bases between them.

This clonotype was seen ten or more times. The chain couples TRBV20-1 to TRBJ2-3; 11 positions match TRBD2. Germline V gene data show CDR1 as DFQATT and CDR2 as SNEGSKA (reference sequence). J gave up 6 bases and V 8 bases, and 10 bases lay outside the gene matches. CDR3 length: 14 amino acids. CDR3 amino acids: CSSTSGRPSDTQYF. CDR3 DNA sequence: TGCAGTTCCACTAGCGGGAGACCTTCCGATACGCAGTATTTT.

The J gene is TRBJ1-5, the V gene TRBV27; the D gene is possibly TRBD1 (5 bases). Trimming pared 0 bases from V and 9 bases from J, leaving 15 bases between. The CDR3 totals 15 residues. Germline assignment: CDR1 MNHEY and CDR2 SMNVEV (reference sequence). The chain's CDR3 is CASSLSGLTGWPQHF. DNA for the CDR3: TGTGCCAGCAGTTTATCGGGACTGACCGGTTGGCCCCAGCATTTT.

This clonotype was observed at least ten times. J is TRBJ2-5 and V is TRBV6-5; a weak D match, TRBD2 (6 bases). Germline V gene sequence: CDR1 MNHEY, CDR2 SVGAGI. The V and J ends lost 2 bases and 1 base respectively, with 8 bases between them. The CDR3 covers 14 residues. CDR3 in DNA: TGTGCCAGCAGTTACGGTAGCGGCCAAGAGACCCAGTACTTC. Its translation is CASSYGSGQETQYF.

This clonotype was detected a few times. Compared with germline, one end of the junction differs, possibly owing to a read error. The CDR3 region is CASSLDRINEKLFF. The CDR3 region has the DNA TGTGCCAGCAGTTTAGACAGGATTAATGAAAAACTGTTTTTT. The rearrangement uses TRBV7-2 and TRBJ1-4, with a tentative D call TRBD1 (6 bases). The V gene's germline CDR1 is SGHTA and CDR2 FQGNSA. The CDR3 loop spans 14 amino acids.

In DNA, the CDR3 is TGTGCCAGCAGCCGAGATATGAGGGGGGGCGGCGAGACCCAGTACTTC. This encodes CASSRDMRGGGETQYF. The rearrangement uses TRBV14 and TRBJ2-5; D perhaps matches TRBD2 (7 bases). CDR3 length: 16 residues. V was trimmed by 4 bases and J by 5 bases, leaving 20 bases between them. Germline assignment: CDR1 SGHDN and CDR2 FVKESK.